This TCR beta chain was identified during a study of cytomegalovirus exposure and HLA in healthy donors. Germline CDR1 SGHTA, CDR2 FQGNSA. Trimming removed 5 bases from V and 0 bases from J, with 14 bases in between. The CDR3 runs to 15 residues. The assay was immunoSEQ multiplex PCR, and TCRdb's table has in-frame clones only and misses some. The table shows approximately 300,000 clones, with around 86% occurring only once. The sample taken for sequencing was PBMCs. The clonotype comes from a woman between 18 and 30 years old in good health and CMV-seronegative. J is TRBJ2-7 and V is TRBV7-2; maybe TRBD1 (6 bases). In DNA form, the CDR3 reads TGTGCCAGCAGCCCGACAGGTCTGAGCTCCTACGAGCAGTACTTC. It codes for CASSPTGLSSYEQYF.